This T cell receptor (beta chain) was sequenced for a study of cytomegalovirus exposure and HLA in healthy donors. Study summary: About 80 million unique TCRs, all from HLA-typed donors, were included in an early release of the data. Across 350 to 500 genotyped donors, 81% landed in the Caucasian-associated ancestry cluster.

In the PCR, 60 Vbeta and 13 Jbeta primers were used. The protocol was immunoSEQ multiplex PCR, while the TCRdb copy is restricted to in-frame clones and leaves out a portion. The sample totals under 150,000 clones; its top ten clones hold approximately 2.6%. Study-wide points: Further analysis, carried out later, found HLA-associated TCR beta chains more clonally expanded than equally common other chains. Being productive about 90% or about 30% of the time was typical of most TCR beta V segments in an earlier analysis.

The V and J ends lost 2 bases and 2 bases respectively, with 12 bases between them. This CDR3 contains 15 residues. Germline CDR1 MNHNY, CDR2 SVGAGI (reference sequence). A word on this clone: Its antigen remains unidentified.

The J gene is TRBJ1-2, the V gene TRBV6-6, with D possibly TRBD1 on 6 matching bases. This TCR was recovered from a man aged 40-50 years in good health and CMV-seronegative. Sequenced sample: PBMCs. The CDR3 here is CASSYKTGPNYGYTF. The CDR3 DNA reads as TGTGCCAGCAGTTACAAGACAGGTCCCAACTATGGCTACACCTTC.